This T cell receptor (beta chain) was identified in a study of cytomegalovirus exposure and HLA in healthy donors. About the research overall: From donors who were HLA-typed, an early data release held 80 million or so unique TCRs. Overall study results and limits: At a 0.05 false discovery rate, a later analysis found approximately 17,000 TCR beta sequences to be associated with HLA alleles.

This CDR3 is 14 amino acids long. V gave up 6 bases and J gave up 4 bases, with 13 bases separating them. CDR1 MNHNS and CDR2 SASEGT come from the germline V gene. The study ran its PCR with 60 Vbeta and 13 Jbeta primers. The data were produced by immunoSEQ multiplex PCR, yet TCRdb's version contains in-frame clones alone and is incomplete. This sample has around 210,000 clones, with around 80% found just once. Turning to this clone: Its target is not known.

The V and J genes are TRBV6-1 and TRBJ1-5; D may be TRBD1 (5 bases). This TCR was recovered from a boy aged 5-17 years in good health and CMV-seronegative. The sequenced sample consisted of PBMCs. CDR3 in amino acids: CASSQGLGNQPQHF. The CDR3 nucleotides are TGTGCCAGCAGCCAGGGTCTCGGGAATCAGCCCCAGCATTTT.